These 28 T cell receptor beta chains share one sample of origin, sequenced in a study of graft-versus-host responses after intestinal transplantation. Clones were read by immunoSEQ multiplex PCR, and TCRdb kept only the in-frame ones, dropping some. The table shows around 30,000 clones, with roughly nine tenths occurring only once. The sample here was PBMCs, taken about 450 days after intestinal transplantation. These receptors came from a human patient who received an intestinal transplant, so some T cells may come from the graft donor.

The V gene is TRBV21-1, the J gene TRBJ2-3; the table's D call, TRBD1, has no DNA check behind it. TRBV21-1 is given as a pseudogene. The CDR3 is 14 amino acids. CDR3 bases: TGTGCCAGTCAGACAGGGGATTGCACAGATACGCAGTATTTT. It specifies CASQTGDCTDTQYF.

The chain is built from TRBV15 and TRBJ1-3; TRBD1 agrees at 8 bases. Germline V gene sequence: CDR1 LNHNV, CDR2 YYDKDF (reference sequence). Trimming removed 3 bases from V and 0 bases from J; junction bases left unmatched: 4. The CDR3 is made up of 16 amino acids. CDR3 in DNA: TGTGCCACCAGCAGGGGACAGGCCAGCTCTGGAAACACCATATATTTT. This translates into CATSRGQASSGNTIYF.

The chain couples TRBV4-1 to TRBJ2-7; 7 bases line up with TRBD1. The CDR3 loop spans 16 amino acids. V trimming: 0 bases; J trimming: 2 bases; junction bases outside the gene matches: 7. Germline CDR1 is MGHRA and CDR2 is YSYEKL. For the CDR3, the DNA is TGCGCCAGCAGCCAAGACCGCAGGGGGTTCCCCTACGAGCAGTACTTC. Residues: CASSQDRRGFPYEQYF.

This clone has more than one count but fewer than ten. The V and J genes are TRBV19 and TRBJ1-3; D gene ambiguous. The CDR3 is made up of 16 amino acids. V was clipped by 2 bases and J by 0 bases, with 11 bases between them. Germline lookup yields CDR1 LNHDA and CDR2 SQIVND (reference sequence). The CDR3 nucleotides read TGTGCCAGTAGTATAATGCCGCCCGGCTCTGGAAACACCATATATTTT. Its translation is CASSIMPPGSGNTIYF.

The chain links TRBV5-8 to TRBJ2-5, with 10 bases identical to TRBD1. This CDR3 is built from 16 residues. Trimming removed 3 bases from V and 2 bases from J; junction bases left unmatched: 7. Germline V gene sequence: CDR1 SGHTS, CDR2 YDEGEE. This chain's CDR3 is CASSSGTGARQETQYF. The CDR3 DNA sequence: TGTGCCAGCAGCTCGGGGACAGGGGCCCGTCAAGAGACCCAGTACTTC.

This chain uses TRBV7-2 with TRBJ1-1; the match to TRBD1 covers 11 bases. Trimming took 5 bases from V and 4 from J; bases not matched to a gene: 3. The CDR3 consists of 14 residues. Per the germline V gene, CDR1 is SGHTA and CDR2 is FQGNSA. CDR3: CASSVGTGGTEAFF. DNA for the CDR3: TGTGCCAGCAGCGTCGGGACAGGGGGCACTGAAGCTTTCTTT. Combining the CDR3 with reference TRBV7-2 and TRBJ1-1 gives the whole variable domain GAGVSQSPSNKVTEKGKDVELRCDPISGHTALYWYRQSLGQGLEFLIYFQGNSAPDKSGLPSDRFSAERTGGSVSTLTIQRTQQEDSAVYLCASSVGTGGTEAFFGQGTRLTVV.

The chain is built from TRBV5-5 and TRBJ2-7; 9 bases map to TRBD1. CDR1 SGHKS and CDR2 YYEKEE come from the germline V gene (reference sequence). This CDR3 has 14 residues. Trimming at V came to 3 bases and at J to 3 bases, leaving 4 bases not matched to a gene. The CDR3 nucleotides are TGTGCCAGCAGCTGGGGGACAGGGTTCTACGAGCAGTACTTC. Amino acids: CASSWGTGFYEQYF.

The chain employs TRBV30 and TRBJ2-7; 12 bases agree with TRBD2. After removal of 4 bases from V and 5 bases from J, the junction contained 12 bases not matched to a gene. CDR1 and CDR2 from the germline V gene are GTSNPN and SVGIG (reference sequence). The CDR3 is 16 residues long. In nucleotides, the CDR3 is TGTGCCTGGACCGTGGGGACTAGCGGGCCGAAAGACGAGCAGTACTTC. Its protein product is CAWTVGTSGPKDEQYF.

The chain employs TRBV6-4 and TRBJ2-1; D possibly matches TRBD1 or TRBD2 (5 bases each). V was clipped by 6 bases and J by 2 bases, with 14 bases between them. The CDR3 is 15 residues long. From germline, CDR1 is MRHNA and CDR2 SNTAGT. The chain's CDR3 is CASRLSRGAYNEQFF. In DNA, the CDR3 is TGTGCCAGCAGATTGTCGAGGGGTGCCTACAATGAGCAGTTCTTC.

The gene calls are TRBV28 and TRBJ2-7; D is perhaps TRBD1 (5 bases). Looked up from germline, CDR1 is MDHEN and CDR2 is SYDVKM. The CDR3 totals 14 residues. Trimming removed 5 bases from V and 3 bases from J, with 14 bases in between. CDR3 nucleotide sequence: TGTGCCAGCAGTCCCTGGCAGGGTCGCTACGAGCAGTACTTC. This gives the protein CASSPWQGRYEQYF. The complete variable domain, with remaining parts taken from reference TRBV28 and TRBJ2-7, reads DVKVTQSSRYLVKRTGEKVFLECVQDMDHENMFWYRQDPGLGLRLIYFSYDVKMKEKGDIPEGYSVSREKKERFSLILESASTNQTSMYLCASSPWQGRYEQYFGPGTRLTVT.

The V gene is TRBV18, the J gene TRBJ1-6; 7 bases fit TRBD1. The CDR3 has 16 amino acids. Germline V gene lookup returns CDR1 KGHSH and CDR2 LQKENI. V lost 0 bases to trimming and J lost 3 bases; unmatched junction nucleotides: 2. Here the CDR3 reads CASSPPGGYYNSPLHF. The DNA of the CDR3 is TGTGCCAGCTCACCACCAGGGGGCTACTATAATTCACCCCTCCACTTT.

The gene calls are TRBV7-9 and TRBJ2-2; D may be TRBD2 (5 bases). In germline, CDR1 is SEHNR, CDR2 FQNEAQ (reference sequence). There are 15 residues in the CDR3. With 2 bases removed from V and 0 bases from J, the gap between germline ends came to 7 bases. The chain's CDR3 is CASSLTGTNTGELFF. CDR3 sequence (DNA): TGTGCCAGCAGCTTAACCGGGACGAACACCGGGGAGCTGTTTTTT. Supplemented by reference TRBV7-9 and TRBJ2-2, the full variable domain reads DTGVSQNPRHKITKRGQNVTFRCDPISEHNRLYWYRQTLGQGPEFLTYFQNEAQLEKSRLLSDRFSAERPKGSFSTLEIQRTEQGDSAMYLCASSLTGTNTGELFFGEGSRLTVL.

This sequence joins TRBV7-2 and TRBJ2-1, with D possibly matching TRBD2 (6 bases). Trimming stripped 6 bases from V and 10 bases from J, with 19 bases between. The germline CDR1 and CDR2 sequences are SGHTA and FQGNSA. This CDR3 has 14 amino acids. For the CDR3, the DNA is TGTGCCAGCAGGCTGGGGGGACCCCCCCTGGAGCAGTTCTTC. Translating gives CASRLGGPPLEQFF.

J is TRBJ1-2 and V is TRBV7-9, with D possibly being TRBD1 (5 bases). In germline, CDR1 is SEHNR, CDR2 FQNEAQ (reference sequence). V was cut by 5 bases and J by 8 bases, with 18 bases left in between. The CDR3 is 14 residues long. The CDR3 region is CASSHRDVGSGYTF. CDR3 nucleotide sequence: TGTGCCAGCAGCCACCGGGACGTTGGATCCGGCTACACCTTC.

The genes are TRBV29-1 and TRBJ2-3; D gene unclear. CDR3 length equals 13 residues. The ends were cut back, 4 bases at V and 5 bases at J, with 13 bases in the middle. Germline V lookup: CDR1 SQVTM, CDR2 ANQGSEA. This chain's CDR3 is CSVARDAVDTQYF. As DNA, the CDR3 is TGCAGCGTTGCGCGCGATGCGGTAGATACGCAGTATTTT.

The chain is built from TRBV7-8 and TRBJ1-1, with D possibly being TRBD1 (5 bases). V dropped 5 bases and J dropped 5 bases, with 27 bases sitting between them. This CDR3 is 18 amino acids long. The germline gives CDR1 SGHVS, CDR2 FQNEAQ. CDR3 residues: CASSRNRLWTDTGTEAFF. The CDR3 DNA reads as TGTGCCAGCAGCCGGAACCGACTGTGGACGGACACGGGTACTGAAGCTTTCTTT.

This chain links TRBV7-8 with TRBJ1-2, with D possibly being TRBD1 (6 bases). The V end lost 8 bases, the J end lost 3 bases, and 19 bases lay between the germline ends. Germline CDR1 is SGHVS and CDR2 is FQNEAQ. This CDR3 is 15 amino acids long. CDR3 sequence reads: CASAPGNGQHYGYTF. Here the CDR3 DNA reads TGTGCCAGCGCTCCGGGGAACGGACAGCACTATGGCTACACCTTC.

The V and J genes are TRBV19 and TRBJ2-3; 7 bases align to TRBD1. V shed 5 bases, J shed 4 bases, and the junction held 12 bases outside the gene matches. This CDR3 contains 16 residues. Germline V lookup: CDR1 LNHDA, CDR2 SQIVND (reference sequence). Written as DNA, the CDR3 is TGTGCCAGTAGTGGTCCGGGACAGCTAAGTTCAGATACGCAGTATTTT. Amino acids: CASSGPGQLSSDTQYF.

The chain employs TRBV19 and TRBJ2-7, with 8 bases identical to TRBD2. CDR3 length: 15 amino acids. V gave up 3 bases and J gave up 3 bases; unmatched junction bases: 7. Germline V CDR1 and CDR2: LNHDA, SQIVND (reference sequence). The CDR3 protein is CASSILRGVDYEQYF. The CDR3 DNA sequence: TGTGCCAGTAGTATCCTGCGGGGGGTCGACTACGAGCAGTACTTC.

V gene TRBV7-9 combines with J gene TRBJ1-1, with unresolved D. The CDR3 loop spans 13 amino acids. The V end lost 3 bases, the J end lost 2 bases, and 7 bases lay between the germline ends. Germline lookup yields CDR1 SEHNR and CDR2 FQNEAQ (reference sequence). This chain's CDR3 is CASSFDVNTEAFF. In DNA, the CDR3 is TGTGCCAGCAGCTTTGACGTTAACACTGAAGCTTTCTTT.

The chain uses TRBV13 and TRBJ2-3; D call uncertain. Trimming shortened V by 4 bases and J by 3 bases, and 5 bases separated the two germline ends. The CDR3 runs to 12 residues. Germline-derived CDR1 and CDR2 are PRHDT and FYEKMQ (reference sequence). The chain's CDR3 is CASSSWTDTQYF. CDR3 nucleotide sequence: TGTGCCAGCAGCTCTTGGACAGATACGCAGTATTTT.

The chain recombines TRBV19 with TRBJ1-5; no reliable D call. The CDR3 consists of 14 residues. V dropped 9 bases and J dropped 2 bases, with 14 bases sitting between them. CDR1 LNHDA and CDR2 SQIVND come from the germline V gene (reference sequence). CDR3 protein: CASSPWEGNQPQHF. In DNA form, the CDR3 reads TGTGCCAGCAGCCCGTGGGAGGGCAATCAGCCCCAGCATTTT.

The chain couples TRBV9 to TRBJ2-3, with D tentatively TRBD1 (6 bases). Trimming cost V 3 bases and J 2 bases, with 16 bases left between them. The CDR3 covers 16 residues. Germline V gene sequence: CDR1 SGDLS, CDR2 YYNGEE. CDR3 in DNA: TGTGCCAGCAGCGCCTCCCGGGACACATCCACAGATACGCAGTATTTT. This translates into CASSASRDTSTDTQYF.

The rearrangement uses TRBV30 and TRBJ2-1; D is ambiguous. Looked up from germline, CDR1 is GTSNPN and CDR2 is SVGIG (reference sequence). The V and J ends lost 4 bases and 9 bases respectively, with 10 bases between them. The CDR3 sequence is 11 residues long. The CDR3 DNA is TGTGCCTGGAAAGACCTCACTGAGCAGTTCTTC. Residues: CAWKDLTEQFF.

V is TRBV5-1 and J is TRBJ2-7; D perhaps matches TRBD1 (6 bases). The CDR3 runs to 13 residues. Germline V CDR1 and CDR2: SGHRS, YFSETQ. V shed 2 bases and J shed 3 bases, with 9 bases lying between them. DNA for the CDR3: TGCGCCAGCAGCTTAATACAGGGCTACGAGCAGTACTTC. It yields the protein CASSLIQGYEQYF.

This rearrangement joins TRBV5-6 to TRBJ1-1; TRBD1 agrees at 9 bases. Per the germline V gene, CDR1 is SGHDT and CDR2 is YYEEEE. Unmatched junction bases numbered 7, after V lost 0 bases and J lost 4 bases. The CDR3 sequence is 16 residues long. CDR3 DNA sequence: TGTGCCAGCAGCTTGGGGGGTGGACAGGGGAGCACTGAAGCTTTCTTT. Its translation is CASSLGGGQGSTEAFF.

The chain joins TRBV2 to TRBJ1-5; D is unclear. This CDR3 contains 16 residues. The germline gives CDR1 SNHLY, CDR2 FYNNEI. Trimming left V 4 bases short and J 0 bases short, with 13 bases between. The CDR3 loop reads CASSVTITNSNQPQHF. The CDR3 DNA is TGTGCCAGCAGTGTTACAATCACGAATAGCAATCAGCCCCAGCATTTT.

About this clone itself: One end of the junction is discordant with germline, which a read error may explain. The CDR3 is CASNEPGTRYSGANVLTF. The CDR3 coding sequence is TGTGCCAGCAATGAACCAGGAACCCGTTACTCTGGGGCCAACGTCCTGACTTTC. The V and J genes are TRBV6-1 and TRBJ2-6; D is unresolved. Germline CDR1 MNHNS, CDR2 SASEGT. The CDR3 sequence is 18 residues long.